These 22 T cell receptor beta chains were all obtained from the same sample, sequenced in a study of T cell changes during pregnancy in multiple sclerosis. Data came from immunoSEQ multiplex PCR; TCRdb stores just in-frame clones and leaves some out. The table has 55,000 to 85,000 clones, over 75% seen once. This specimen was peripheral blood, taken in the third trimester of pregnancy. These receptors originate from a female donor with multiple sclerosis, enrolled in a pregnancy study.

The V and J genes are TRBV4-1 and TRBJ1-5; D unresolved. Trimming took 0 bases from V and 5 from J, leaving 11 bases between them. The CDR3 has 15 residues. Germline loops: CDR1 MGHRA, CDR2 YSYEKL. The CDR3 region has the DNA TGCGCCAGCAGCCAAGATTGGCAGGCGTATCAGCCCCAGCATTTT. As protein: CASSQDWQAYQPQHF.

This clone was counted once. This sequence joins TRBV4-2 and TRBJ1-1; tentatively, D is TRBD1 (5 bases). CDR1 is LGHNA, CDR2 YNFKEQ, per germline. V dropped 0 bases and J dropped 13 bases, with 21 bases sitting between them. This CDR3 has 15 amino acids. CDR3 region: CASSQDISGTYTNFF. DNA for the CDR3: TGTGCCAGCAGCCAAGACATATCCGGGACTTACACGAATTTCTTT.

The chain combines TRBV5-1 with TRBJ2-7, with D possibly matching TRBD1 (5 bases). CDR1 and CDR2 from the germline V gene are SGHRS and YFSETQ. V lost 0 bases and J 5 bases, leaving 12 bases between the germline ends. This CDR3 has 14 amino acids. CDR3 loop: CASSLERGRDEQYF. Here the CDR3 DNA reads TGCGCCAGCAGCTTGGAAAGGGGCAGGGACGAGCAGTACTTC.

V and J are TRBV30 and TRBJ1-2, with 7 positions matching TRBD1. The CDR3 is 14 residues long. V lost 6 bases to trimming and J lost 4 bases; unmatched junction nucleotides: 11. Germline V gene sequence: CDR1 GTSNPN, CDR2 SVGIG (reference sequence). The CDR3 DNA follows: TGTGCCTGTCGACAGGGAACGGTAGGCTATGGCTACACCTTC. It is translated as CACRQGTVGYGYTF.

V gene TRBV27 combines with J gene TRBJ2-3; 11 bases agree with TRBD2. CDR1 is MNHEY and CDR2 is SMNVEV in the germline V gene (reference sequence). The CDR3 runs to 19 residues. The J segment lost 1 base and the V segment lost 4 bases, leaving 13 bases of the junction unmatched. CDR3 protein: CASSSIAGGFFGGTDTQYF. The CDR3 region has the DNA TGTGCCAGCAGTTCTATAGCGGGAGGGTTTTTTGGTGGCACAGATACGCAGTATTTT.

This clone has only one observation. The chain couples TRBV10-3 to TRBJ1-1; TRBD1 matches at 10 bases. The CDR3 extends over 13 amino acids. J was trimmed by 8 bases and V by 11 bases; bases with no gene match: 11. Per germline, CDR1 ENHRY and CDR2 SYGVKD. This CDR3 is CAAGTGVEVEAFF. The CDR3 DNA follows: TGTGCCGCCGGGACAGGGGTTGAAGTAGAAGCTTTCTTT.

This clone has only one observation. This chain connects TRBV7-9 to TRBJ1-3; TRBD1 aligns across 7 bases. There are 14 residues in the CDR3. V lost 5 bases and J lost 0; bases outside the gene matches: 1. Per the germline V gene, CDR1 is SEHNR and CDR2 is FQNEAQ (reference sequence). CDR3 sequence (DNA): TGTGCCAGCAGCAGACAGGGCTCTGGAAACACCATATATTTT. Residues: CASSRQGSGNTIYF.

This chain connects TRBV12-5 to TRBJ2-1; D may be TRBD1 (7 bases). This CDR3 is built from 14 residues. The germline V gene has CDR1 LGHNT and CDR2 FRNRAP. V lost 6 bases and J lost 7, with 16 bases in between. The CDR3 protein is CASGRDSNLNEQFF. CDR3 DNA sequence: TGTGCTAGTGGGCGGGACAGCAACCTTAATGAGCAGTTCTTC.

The CDR3 spells CASSPGTFNTGELFF. The CDR3, as DNA: TGTGCCAGCAGCCCGGGGACTTTTAACACCGGGGAGCTGTTTTTT. The chain links TRBV5-8 to TRBJ2-2, with D perhaps TRBD2 (6 bases). V gave up 4 bases and J gave up 2 bases, with 12 bases separating them. The germline gives CDR1 SGHTS, CDR2 YDEGEE. The CDR3 is 15 amino acids.

This clone was recorded once. This sequence joins TRBV27 and TRBJ2-3; D ambiguous. V shed 4 bases and J shed 1 base, with 18 bases lying between them. CDR1 and CDR2 from the germline V gene are MNHEY and SMNVEV (reference sequence). CDR3 length: 17 amino acids. For the CDR3, the DNA is TGTGCCAGCAGTTCCTTCCAGGCCACGCCACGCACAGATACGCAGTATTTT. It codes for CASSSFQATPRTDTQYF.

This chain links TRBV30 with TRBJ1-2; 7 bases are shared with TRBD1. J was trimmed by 5 bases and V by 2 bases; bases with no gene match: 5. CDR1 and CDR2 from the germline V gene are GTSNPN and SVGIG (reference sequence). The CDR3 covers 13 residues. The CDR3 nucleotides are TGTGCCTGGAGTTTGACAGGGTTGTATGGCTACACCTTC. As protein: CAWSLTGLYGYTF.

This sequence joins TRBV19 and TRBJ1-1; D possibly corresponds to TRBD1 (5 bases). With 5 bases removed from V and 8 bases from J, the gap between germline ends came to 12 bases. In germline, CDR1 is LNHDA, CDR2 SQIVND (reference sequence). The length of the CDR3 is 12 residues. CDR3 protein: CASSPFRAEAFF. The CDR3 bases are TGTGCCAGTAGTCCCTTCAGGGCCGAAGCTTTCTTT.

The V call is TRBV9, the J call TRBJ2-3, with 11 bases lining up with TRBD2. The CDR3 totals 15 residues. V was pared by 3 bases and J by 2 bases, with 2 bases of the junction left unmatched. Germline V gene lookup returns CDR1 SGDLS and CDR2 YYNGEE. CDR3 in amino acids: CASSATSGVTDTQYF. The CDR3, as DNA: TGTGCCAGCAGCGCGACTAGCGGGGTCACAGATACGCAGTATTTT.

This chain joins TRBV19 and TRBJ1-5; tentative D call: TRBD1 (6 bases). Germline-derived CDR1 and CDR2 are LNHDA and SQIVND (reference sequence). Trimming removed 1 base from V and 0 bases from J, with 16 bases in between. There are 18 residues in the CDR3. This chain's CDR3 is CASSIGGQGPYSNQPQHF. The CDR3 bases are TGTGCCAGTAGTATAGGGGGGCAGGGACCGTATAGCAATCAGCCCCAGCATTTT.

The genes are TRBV2 and TRBJ1-5; 11 positions match TRBD1. Losses at the gene ends were 8 bases for V and 7 bases for J; bases not matched to a gene: 7. The CDR3 totals 14 residues. Germline values: CDR1 SNHLY, CDR2 FYNNEI. The CDR3 region has the DNA TGTGCCAGCGCACCCGGGACAGGGGGACAGCCCCAGCATTTT. This codes for CASAPGTGGQPQHF.

This clone was counted a single time. The V and J genes are TRBV9 and TRBJ2-7; TRBD1 agrees at 12 bases. CDR1 SGDLS and CDR2 YYNGEE come from the germline V gene. This CDR3 is 13 amino acids long. The V segment lost 4 bases and the J segment 5 bases; nucleotides outside the gene matches: 1. CDR3 region: CASSRDRGHEQYF. Written as DNA, the CDR3 is TGTGCCAGCAGCCGGGACAGGGGGCACGAGCAGTACTTC.

V is TRBV9 and J is TRBJ1-1; 7 positions agree with TRBD1. The CDR3 contains 15 residues. In germline, CDR1 is SGDLS, CDR2 YYNGEE. The V segment lost 4 bases and the J segment 4 bases; nucleotides outside the gene matches: 10. CDR3 in amino acids: CASSLVTGDGTEAFF. For the CDR3, the DNA is TGTGCCAGCAGCTTGGTCACAGGGGACGGCACTGAAGCTTTCTTT.

In its sample, this clone was seen once. This chain links TRBV7-2 with TRBJ1-5; possibly TRBD1 for D (6 bases). The germline V and J ends were trimmed by 3 bases and 8 bases, with 14 bases remaining between them. This CDR3 has 14 residues. Germline CDR1 reads SGHTA; CDR2 reads FQGNSA. The CDR3 loop reads CASSFQAGGEPQHF. The CDR3 DNA is TGTGCCAGCAGCTTTCAAGCGGGGGGCGAGCCCCAGCATTTT.

The genes are TRBV14 and TRBJ1-6; possible D gene TRBD1, 5 bases. V was clipped by 2 bases and J by 7 bases, with 12 bases between them. From germline, CDR1 is SGHDN and CDR2 FVKESK. The CDR3 runs 15 residues. In DNA form, the CDR3 reads TGTGCCAGCAGCCAACGGGGGGTTTTCAATTCACCCCTCCACTTT. Amino acid sequence: CASSQRGVFNSPLHF. Complete variable domain (other parts from reference TRBV14 and TRBJ1-6): EAGVTQFPSHSVIEKGQTVTLRCDPISGHDNLYWYRRVMGKEIKFLLHFVKESKQDESGMPNNRFLAERTGGTYSTLKVQPAELEDSGVYFCASSQRGVFNSPLHFGNGTRLTVT.

The rearrangement uses TRBV11-2 and TRBJ2-5; a weak D match, TRBD2 (5 bases). The CDR3 has 13 residues. The V gene's germline CDR1 is SGHAT and CDR2 FQNNGV. The ends were cut back, 5 bases at V and 9 bases at J, with 16 bases in the middle. The CDR3 nucleotides read TGTGCCAGCAGCCGGACTGGCCCTGGGGCCCAGTACTTC. It encodes CASSRTGPGAQYF. Together with reference TRBV11-2 and TRBJ2-5, the CDR3 gives the full variable domain: EAGVAQSPRYKIIEKRQSVAFWCNPISGHATLYWYQQILGQGPKLLIQFQNNGVVDDSQLPKDRFSAERLKGVDSTLKIQPAKLEDSAVYLCASSRTGPGAQYFGPGTRLLVL.

The CDR3 sequence is CASSSPNSYGYTF. The CDR3, as DNA: TGTGCCAGCAGTTCCCCCAACTCCTATGGCTACACCTTC. The chain combines TRBV6-5 with TRBJ1-2; D call uncertain. V was cut by 4 bases and J by 4 bases, with 10 bases left in between. This CDR3 spans 13 amino acids. Germline V CDR1 and CDR2: MNHEY, SVGAGI.

The chain carries TRBV5-1 and TRBJ1-4; 8 bases map to TRBD1. The germline V gene has CDR1 SGHRS and CDR2 YFSETQ. Unmatched junction bases numbered 12, after V lost 4 bases and J lost 13 bases. The CDR3 loop spans 14 amino acids. The CDR3 region is CASSQNRGAEGLFF. In nucleotides, the CDR3 is TGCGCCAGCAGCCAAAACAGGGGGGCCGAGGGACTGTTTTTT.